The 32 T cell receptor beta chains presented below share a single source sample, sequenced in a study of vaccination and CD4 T cells after COVID-19. No antigen has been assigned to these receptors. This sample's treatment: approximately 10-day PBMC culture with coronavirus spike peptide pools or control peptides (ViraFEST assay). The assay that was used to sequence DNA from cultured CD4+ T cells was the Oncomine TCR Beta short-read assay. TCRdb re-called the PCR reads through MiXCR, storing one row per CDR3 protein. This sample has under 20,000 distinct CDR3 sequences, with about half found just once. This specimen was CD4+ T cells from blood, cultured in vitro, taken before SARS-CoV-2 vaccination. Source of these receptors: a human donor who had recovered from COVID-19.

This clonotype was detected only once. DNA for the CDR3: TGTGCCAGCAGGACAACGACAGGGGATGAAAAACTGTTTTTT. It is translated as CASRTTTGDEKLFF. This rearrangement joins TRBV28 to TRBJ1-4, with 8 bases that match TRBD1. CDR1 is MDHEN and CDR2 is SYDVKM in the germline V gene. CDR3 length: 14 amino acids. V was pared by 6 bases and J by 6 bases, with 6 bases of the junction left unmatched.

A single count supports this clonotype. The chain employs TRBV24-1 and TRBJ2-3; a possible D gene is TRBD1 (6 bases). Germline values: CDR1 KGHDR, CDR2 SFDVKD. This CDR3 has 16 residues. Trimming left V 2 bases short and J 0 bases short, with 11 bases between. The CDR3, as DNA: TGTGCCACCAGTGATTACGGGACACCTAGCACAGATACGCAGTATTTT. Translating it yields CATSDYGTPSTDTQYF.

The chain joins TRBV7-3 to TRBJ2-1, with TRBD2 identical over 10 bases. The length of the CDR3 is 16 residues. The V segment lost 4 bases and the J segment 8 bases; nucleotides outside the gene matches: 11. Germline CDR1 and CDR2: SGHTA and FQGTGA. CDR3 nucleotides: TGTGCCAGCAGCTCGAGGACTAGCGGTATCCGCCATGAGCAGTTCTTC. Amino acid sequence: CASSSRTSGIRHEQFF. The variable domain in full, with the rest retrieved from reference TRBV7-3 and TRBJ2-1, is GAGVSQTPSNKVTEKGKYVELRCDPISGHTALYWYRQSLGQGPEFLIYFQGTGAADDSGLPNDRFFAVRPEGSVSTLKIQRTERGDSAVYLCASSSRTSGIRHEQFFGPGTRLTVL.

J is TRBJ2-1 and V is TRBV11-3, with 10 bases fitting TRBD2. The CDR3 is 15 amino acids. V shed 5 bases and J 4 bases; nucleotides not matched to a gene: 5. In germline, CDR1 is SGHNT, CDR2 YENEEA. The CDR3 nucleotides are TGTGCCAGCAGCAAGCGGGAGGGGGGGTACAATGAGCAGTTCTTC. It translates to CASSKREGGYNEQFF. The full variable domain, in which reference TRBV11-3 and TRBJ2-1 provide the parts outside the CDR3, is EAGVVQSPRYKIIEKKQPVAFWCNPISGHNTLYWYLQNLGQGPELLIRYENEEAVDDSQLPKDRFSAERLKGVDSTLKIQPAELGDSAVYLCASSKREGGYNEQFFGPGTRLTVL.

The V call is TRBV14, the J call TRBJ2-3, with D maybe TRBD2 (5 bases). Germline V CDR1 and CDR2: SGHDN, FVKESK. Trimming cost V 0 bases and J 8 bases, with 9 bases left between them. CDR3 length: 13 residues. The CDR3 loop is CASSQDLEGTQYF. The CDR3, as DNA: TGTGCCAGCAGCCAAGATCTCGAGGGTACGCAGTATTTT.

This chain links TRBV7-8 with TRBJ1-1; maybe TRBD1 (5 bases). The V end lost 1 base, the J end lost 5 bases, and 17 bases lay between the germline ends. The CDR3 length is 16 residues. Germline CDR1 and CDR2: SGHVS and FQNEAQ. CDR3: CASSLGWTPWRTEAFF. CDR3 in DNA: TGTGCCAGCAGCTTAGGATGGACACCATGGAGAACTGAAGCTTTCTTT. The full variable domain, its missing parts supplied by reference TRBV7-8 and TRBJ1-1, is GAGVSQSPRYKVAKRGQDVALRCDPISGHVSLFWYQQALGQGPEFLTYFQNEAQLDKSGLPSDRFFAERPEGSVSTLKIQRTQQEDSAVYLCASSLGWTPWRTEAFFGQGTRLTVV.

This clonotype was recorded once. The chain uses TRBV4-3 and TRBJ1-6; TRBD1 might be the D (6 bases). The ends were cut back, 0 bases at V and 7 bases at J, with 16 bases in the middle. The CDR3 covers 17 residues. Germline-derived CDR1 and CDR2 are LGHNA and YSLEER. CDR3 coding DNA: TGCGCCAGCAGCCAAGATTCAGGGGCTTACCGGAATTCACCCCTCCACTTT. As protein: CASSQDSGAYRNSPLHF.

The CDR3 spells CASSLQTSGYPETQYF. The CDR3 nucleotides read TGTGCCAGCAGTCTTCAGACTAGCGGGTACCCAGAGACCCAGTACTTC. The rearrangement joins TRBV7-8 to TRBJ2-5; 10 bases align to TRBD2. From germline, CDR1 is SGHVS and CDR2 FQNEAQ. V was clipped by 6 bases and J by 4 bases; unmatched bases: 11. This CDR3 is built from 16 residues.

V usage is TRBV6-2 or TRBV6-3 and J usage is TRBJ2-7; D is possibly TRBD2 (5 bases). Per the germline V gene, CDR1 is MNHEY and CDR2 is SVGEGT. This CDR3 region has 14 residues. Between the trimmed V and J ends, which lost 0 bases and 0 bases, there was a span of 6 bases. CDR3 protein: CASSYSTNSYEQYF. CDR3 nucleotides: TGTGCCAGCAGTTACTCGACTAACTCCTACGAGCAGTACTTC.

This chain uses TRBV2 with TRBJ1-1; 8 nucleotides align to TRBD1. The CDR3 loop spans 15 amino acids. Germline V gene data show CDR1 as SNHLY and CDR2 as FYNNEI. The trim removed 6 bases at V and 3 bases at J, leaving 9 bases unmatched. This CDR3 is CASRPGTTGDTEAFF. CDR3 bases: TGTGCCAGCAGACCCGGCACGACAGGGGACACTGAAGCTTTCTTT.

The chain has TRBV20-1 and TRBJ1-1; possibly TRBD1 for D (5 bases). The germline V gene encodes CDR1 DFQATT and CDR2 SNEGSKA (reference sequence). The CDR3 contains 14 residues. The V end was cut by 5 bases, the J end by 4 bases, with 17 bases between. The CDR3 DNA follows: TGCAGTGCTCTCAGGGTACGGGGCGCCACTGAAGCTTTCTTT. Amino acid sequence: CSALRVRGATEAFF.

The V gene is TRBV20-1, the J gene TRBJ2-3; weak D call: TRBD2 (6 bases). Trimming shortened V by 1 base and J by 2 bases, and 16 bases separated the two germline ends. The CDR3 loop spans 16 amino acids. Germline lookup yields CDR1 DFQATT and CDR2 SNEGSKA (reference sequence). The CDR3, as DNA: TGCAGTGCTAGAGGGCTAGCGCCCCTTGACACAGATACGCAGTATTTT. It specifies CSARGLAPLDTDTQYF.

This rearrangement joins TRBV2 to TRBJ1-1; D remains unclear. Trimming stripped 8 bases from V and 5 bases from J, with 9 bases between. This CDR3 has 11 residues. Germline CDR1 SNHLY, CDR2 FYNNEI. This chain's CDR3 is CASSTRTEAFF. In DNA form, the CDR3 reads TGTGCCAGCTCAACCAGGACTGAAGCTTTCTTT.

The chain links TRBV20-1 to TRBJ1-1; 9 nucleotides line up with TRBD1. The length of the CDR3 is 17 residues. CDR1 is DFQATT and CDR2 is SNEGSKA in the germline V gene (reference sequence). V lost 3 bases to trimming and J lost 3 bases; unmatched junction nucleotides: 14. The CDR3 is CSASYFGTGREDTEAFF. The CDR3 DNA reads as TGCAGTGCTAGTTATTTCGGGACAGGGAGGGAGGACACTGAAGCTTTCTTT.

The rearrangement uses TRBV27 and TRBJ2-7; 13 bases are a match to TRBD2. This CDR3 comprises 17 residues. V shed 4 bases, J shed 4 bases, and the junction held 10 bases outside the gene matches. Germline lookup yields CDR1 MNHEY and CDR2 SMNVEV (reference sequence). In nucleotides, the CDR3 is TGTGCCAGCAGTTACCGAAGCTTGACTAGCGGGAGGTACGAGCAGTACTTC. Protein: CASSYRSLTSGRYEQYF.

The J gene is TRBJ1-1, the V gene TRBV12-3 or TRBV12-4; D remains ambiguous. Trimming removed 6 bases from V and 1 base from J, with 12 bases in between. This CDR3 spans 14 amino acids. The CDR3 DNA sequence: TGTGCCAGCAGATCCGGCGGGGAGAACACTGAAGCTTTCTTT. Its protein is CASRSGGENTEAFF.

The chain uses TRBV19 and TRBJ2-2; D may match TRBD1 or TRBD2 (5 bases each). The CDR3 spans 16 residues. Germline-derived CDR1 and CDR2 are LNHDA and SQIVND (reference sequence). The V and J ends lost 5 bases and 2 bases respectively, with 15 bases between them. The chain's CDR3 is CASSFLGTANTGELFF. The CDR3 bases are TGTGCCAGTAGTTTCCTCGGGACGGCCAACACCGGGGAGCTGTTTTTT.

This chain connects TRBV11-2 to TRBJ2-6, with D uncertain. The CDR3 sequence is 18 residues long. V was cut by 1 base and J by 0 bases, with 13 bases left in between. Germline CDR1 SGHAT, CDR2 FQNNGV. CDR3 nucleotides: TGTGCCAGCAGCTTAGGCTCGATAGGGTACTCTGGGGCCAACGTCCTGACTTTC. It specifies CASSLGSIGYSGANVLTF.

V is TRBV7-9 and J is TRBJ2-7; TRBD1 matches 10 bases. The CDR3 consists of 16 residues. CDR1 and CDR2 from the germline V gene are SEHNR and FQNEAQ (reference sequence). The V segment lost 0 bases and the J segment 2 bases; nucleotides outside the gene matches: 4. CDR3 coding DNA: TGTGCCAGCAGCTTAGCGCGGGGACAGGGGACCTACGAGCAGTACTTC. It translates to CASSLARGQGTYEQYF.

The chain recombines TRBV7-9 with TRBJ2-1, with a tentative D call TRBD1 (6 bases). Germline CDR1 SEHNR, CDR2 FQNEAQ (reference sequence). This CDR3 is built from 13 residues. Trimming stripped 5 bases from V and 7 bases from J, with 12 bases between. The CDR3: CASSGQSENEQFF. CDR3 DNA: TGTGCCAGCAGCGGACAGAGTGAAAATGAGCAGTTCTTC.

The V gene is TRBV19, the J gene TRBJ2-5, with 11 positions matching TRBD2. The ends lost 2 bases at V and 4 bases at J; junction bases unmatched: 3. Germline lookup yields CDR1 LNHDA and CDR2 SQIVND (reference sequence). The CDR3 spans 15 residues. The CDR3 loop reads CASSISGTSGETQYF. CDR3 DNA sequence: TGTGCCAGTAGTATATCTGGGACTAGCGGAGAGACCCAGTACTTC.

The rearrangement joins TRBV27 to TRBJ1-4; 9 bases fit TRBD1. CDR1 and CDR2 from the germline V gene are MNHEY and SMNVEV (reference sequence). This CDR3 region has 14 residues. After removal of 5 bases from V and 8 bases from J, the junction contained 6 bases not matched to a gene. CDR3 protein: CASSLDRGGEKLFF. DNA for the CDR3: TGTGCCAGCAGTCTGGACAGGGGAGGGGAAAAACTGTTTTTT.

The rearrangement links TRBV7-6 to TRBJ1-2; D call uncertain. Germline values: CDR1 SGHVS, CDR2 FNYEAQ. The germline V and J ends were trimmed by 5 bases and 5 bases, with 15 bases remaining between them. The CDR3 sequence is 14 residues long. Here the CDR3 reads CASSPEREIYGYTF. In nucleotides, the CDR3 is TGTGCCAGCAGCCCCGAAAGGGAAATTTATGGCTACACCTTC. The whole variable domain, filled in from reference TRBV7-6 and TRBJ1-2, reads GAGVSQSPRYKVTKRGQDVALRCDPISGHVSLYWYRQALGQGPEFLTYFNYEAQQDKSGLPNDRFSAERPEGSISTLTIQRTEQRDSAMYRCASSPEREIYGYTFGSGTRLTVV.

The genes are TRBV28 and TRBJ1-1; D gene unclear. V was clipped by 7 bases and J by 1 base, with 7 bases between them. Germline V CDR1 and CDR2: MDHEN, SYDVKM. The CDR3 extends over 12 amino acids. The CDR3 DNA reads as TGTGCCAGCATAGCAGAGAACACTGAAGCTTTCTTT. It encodes CASIAENTEAFF.

By proportion, this clonotype is medium-sized. The chain employs TRBV10-3 and TRBJ1-4; D not certain. This CDR3 has 12 residues. V lost 3 bases and J 11 bases, leaving 10 bases between the germline ends. Germline V lookup: CDR1 ENHRY, CDR2 SYGVKD. The CDR3 here is CAISEEGTKLFF. Here the CDR3 DNA reads TGTGCCATCAGTGAAGAGGGTACGAAACTGTTTTTT.

Only a few counts were recorded for this clonotype. The V gene is TRBV20-1, the J gene TRBJ2-3; maybe TRBD2 (6 bases). Looked up from germline, CDR1 is DFQATT and CDR2 is SNEGSKA (reference sequence). Deletions cut 6 bases from V and 5 bases from J, with 18 bases between. There are 14 residues in the CDR3. The CDR3 nucleotides read TGCAGTGCCATGGGCGAGCCTAGCGTAGATACGCAGTATTTT. Its protein is CSAMGEPSVDTQYF.

The CDR3 nucleotides read TGCAGTGCTAGACAAGGGACCACCACAGATACGCAGTATTTT. It specifies CSARQGTTTDTQYF. The V gene is TRBV20-1, the J gene TRBJ2-3; D possibly uses TRBD1 or TRBD2 (5 bases each). The CDR3 has 14 residues. The V end was cut by 2 bases, the J end by 2 bases, with 11 bases between. The germline V gene has CDR1 DFQATT and CDR2 SNEGSKA (reference sequence).

The chain recombines TRBV24-1 with TRBJ2-1; 9 bases are shared with TRBD1. The CDR3 contains 15 residues. Germline V gene sequence: CDR1 KGHDR, CDR2 SFDVKD. Unmatched junction bases numbered 6, after V lost 5 bases and J lost 5 bases. CDR3 in amino acids: CATSGVRDRDNEQFF. DNA of the CDR3: TGTGCCACCAGTGGTGTACGGGACAGGGACAATGAGCAGTTCTTC.

The CDR3 loop is CASSPPGAGEKLFF. CDR3 nucleotide sequence: TGTGCCAGCAGTCCACCAGGGGCAGGAGAAAAACTGTTTTTT. The chain links TRBV27 to TRBJ1-4; the D gene is possibly TRBD1 (6 bases). Germline V gene data show CDR1 as MNHEY and CDR2 as SMNVEV (reference sequence). V lost 5 bases and J lost 8, with 15 bases in between. The CDR3 length is 14 residues.

A single count supports this clonotype. Since no conserved phenylalanine or tryptophan closes the CDR3, a read error is the likely cause. The chain is built from TRBV11-2 and TRBJ2-7; no definite D call. The germline gives CDR1 SGHAT, CDR2 FQNNGV. Trimming pared 4 bases from V and 1 base from J, leaving 20 bases between. The CDR3 length is 17 residues. CDR3 sequence: CASSSLRRASKSYEQYL. DNA for the CDR3: TGTGCCAGCAGCTCTTTGCGCCGGGCCTCAAAATCCTACGAGCAGTACCTC.

V gene TRBV28 combines with J gene TRBJ2-5; 7 bases are a match to TRBD2. Per the germline V gene, CDR1 is MDHEN and CDR2 is SYDVKM. The V and J ends lost 3 bases and 3 bases, in that order; junction bases with no gene match: 10. CDR3 length: 16 residues. CDR3 protein: CASSFPLGGSEETQYF. DNA of the CDR3: TGTGCCAGCAGTTTTCCCCTGGGGGGGAGCGAAGAGACCCAGTACTTC.

A remark on this clonotype: Likely a read error: the CDR3 ends without its conserved phenylalanine or tryptophan. The limits of the CDR3 on the DNA are not certain, so only TCRdb's listed CDR3 is given. The chain has TRBV30 and TRBJ2-1; the table's D gene call, TRBD1, was not cross checked with the DNA. Germline CDR1 reads GTSNPN; CDR2 reads SVGIG (reference sequence). Ends included, the CDR3 has 11 residues. This chain's CDR3 is CAWNIAGGGFL.